The clone carrying this T cell receptor (beta chain) has a count of ten or more. Its cognate antigen is unknown. J gave up 14 bases and V 3 bases, and 3 bases lay outside the gene matches. Germline V lookup: CDR1 MGHRA, CDR2 YSYEKL. The CDR3 extends over 11 amino acids. Genomic DNA was subjected to two-round multiplex PCR for amplification of TCR beta CDR3. The first PCR round targeted every TRBV and TRBJ gene with specific primers. TCRdb independently ran MiXCR on the multiplex PCR reads; one entry per CDR3 protein. The data hold over 12,000 distinct CDR3 sequences, with 25% to 35% observed a single time. Each of two time points yielded six milliliters of peripheral venous blood. The sample belongs to a study of prognosis after radiotherapy for stage I lung cancer. The study's findings and limits: Lower values of Shannon entropy after stereotactic body radiation therapy were seen in patients who developed distant metastases.

The chain employs TRBV4-1 and TRBJ2-1; 8 bases align to TRBD1. The sequences come from PBMCs, collected before or after stereotactic body radiation therapy (not recorded which). This TCR came from a donor aged 50 or older with non-small cell lung cancer. CDR3 nucleotides: TGCGCCAGCAGCCATACAGGGGGGAAGTTCTTC. Translated: CASSHTGGKFF.